Listed below are T cell receptor beta chains from one sample, sequenced in a study of radiation and T cells in renal cell carcinoma. Sequencing used immunoSEQ multiplex PCR; TCRdb keeps in-frame clones, though not all of them. The sample consists of roughly 14,000 clones, 62% of them appearing once. Sequencing used tumor tissue, obtained from a patient whose treatment was nephrectomy without radiotherapy. These receptors were collected from a man in his 60s with renal cell carcinoma. The CDR3 runs from the conserved cysteine through the conserved F or W. A D gene is named only where the DNA matches it firmly.

TRBV6-6	-	TRBJ2-7	CASSYVNEQYF
TRBV2	-	TRBJ2-7	CASSAGLAINEQYF
TRBV19	-	TRBJ2-2	CASSKSFPGELFF
TRBV15	TRBD1	TRBJ2-7	CATSRDLPRTGVYEQYF
TRBV28	-	TRBJ2-2	CASSLVRATGELFF
TRBV5-5	-	TRBJ2-7	CASSLLGAPYF
TRBV7-8	-	TRBJ1-5	CASSLIGAVGQPQHF
TRBV6-1	-	TRBJ1-2	CASSAQAGGYGYTF
TRBV4-3	-	TRBJ2-3	CASSQDEPDTQYF
TRBV5-1	TRBD1	TRBJ1-2	CASSLSGTGSWGYTF
TRBV14	-	TRBJ2-1	CASSRQGISDEQFF
TRBV13	TRBD1	TRBJ2-7	CASSHFGQGASEQYF
TRBV4-2	TRBD1	TRBJ1-4	CASSQDRGQGAEKLFF
TRBV28	-	TRBJ1-1	CASRQGRHTEAFF
TRBV27	-	TRBJ2-7	CASSLAPPGVDPRHEQYF
TRBV28	-	TRBJ2-3	CASSLADYYQSTDTQYF
TRBV10-3	-	TRBJ2-2	CAISEVRGNTGELFF
TRBV7-9	-	TRBJ2-7	CASSHISLLSEQYF
TRBV15	-	TRBJ2-7	CATSRGTSRSSYEQYF
TRBV27	TRBD1	-	CASKDTTGGPSYEQYF
TRBV11-3	-	TRBJ2-2	CASSLVGAAGGELFF
TRBV5-4	TRBD1	TRBJ1-2	CASSLKGTGNYGYTF
TRBV7-2	TRBD2	-	CASSLQRGTYEQYF
TRBV2	-	TRBJ2-3	CASRKESSTDTQYF
TRBV6-1	-	TRBJ2-3	CASSEGRARTDTQYF
TRBV5-1	TRBD1	TRBJ1-1	CASSERQGIKAFF
TRBV6-4	-	TRBJ2-3	CASSGIDTDTQYF
TRBV28	-	TRBJ1-5	CASRVQVAGHNQPQHF
TRBV6-5	-	TRBJ2-1	CASSQPAWGVNEQFF